The 22 T cell receptor beta chains in this list originate from one sample, sequenced in a study of neurological immune-mediated disorders. TCRdb reanalysed the 5' RACE reads using MiXCR and keeps one entry per CDR3 protein. This table has approximately 65,000 distinct CDR3 sequences, over 5% appearing once. The sample taken for sequencing was PBMCs. The source of these receptors is a human donor with multiple sclerosis. The donor label of this sample is uncertain.

In this sample, this clonotype turned up many times. The germline gene is not matched at one end of the junction; a read error may be the cause. The chain recombines TRBV18 with TRBJ2-7, with D perhaps TRBD1 (5 bases). Germline assignment: CDR1 KGHSH and CDR2 LQKENI. The CDR3 has 13 amino acids. Written as DNA, the CDR3 is TGTGCCAGCTCTCAGGGAAGCCGATTAGAATTTGACTTC. Translating gives CASSQGSRLEFDF.

This clonotype showed up many times. CDR3 amino acids: CSARGAQNTEAFF. CDR3 DNA sequence: TGCAGTGCTAGGGGGGCACAGAACACTGAAGCTTTCTTT. V is TRBV20-1 and J is TRBJ1-1; perhaps TRBD1 as D (6 bases). CDR1 is DFQATT and CDR2 is SNEGSKA in the germline V gene (reference sequence). The V end lost 3 bases, the J end lost 1 base, and 9 bases lay between the germline ends. The length of the CDR3 is 13 residues.

In its sample, this clonotype was seen many times. The rearrangement joins TRBV5-1 to TRBJ2-6, with D perhaps TRBD1 (5 bases). The germline V gene encodes CDR1 SGHRS and CDR2 YFSETQ. This CDR3 has 15 residues. V lost 3 bases and J 4 bases, leaving 11 bases between the germline ends. The CDR3 region is CASSSQGPGANVLTF. The CDR3 DNA sequence: TGCGCCAGCAGCTCCCAGGGTCCCGGGGCCAACGTCCTGACTTTC.

This clonotype appeared many times. The chain recombines TRBV5-1 with TRBJ2-7; D possibly corresponds to TRBD1 (6 bases). The germline CDR1 and CDR2 sequences are SGHRS and YFSETQ. V lost 2 bases, J lost 3 bases, and 12 bases lay in between. The CDR3 loop spans 14 amino acids. Here the CDR3 reads CASSFQDSIYEQYF. CDR3 DNA: TGCGCCAGCAGCTTCCAGGACAGCATCTACGAGCAGTACTTC.

This clonotype was seen ten or more times. V usage is TRBV6-6 and J usage is TRBJ2-3; D not certain. Germline loops: CDR1 MNHNY, CDR2 SVGAGI (reference sequence). The CDR3 has 13 residues. Trimming took off 2 bases at V and 2 bases at J, with 5 bases between the two ends. The CDR3 region is CASSYQVTDTQYF. In nucleotides, the CDR3 is TGTGCCAGCAGTTACCAGGTCACAGATACGCAGTATTTT.

This clonotype was observed many times. The rearrangement uses TRBV7-7 and TRBJ2-1, with 8 bases matching TRBD1. Germline CDR1 SSHAT, CDR2 FNYEAQ (reference sequence). The CDR3 loop spans 13 amino acids. V shed 4 bases, J shed 6 bases, and the junction held 2 bases outside the gene matches. The CDR3: CASSSDRGNEQFF. DNA for the CDR3: TGTGCCAGCAGCTCTGACAGGGGCAATGAGCAGTTCTTC.

This clonotype was recorded at least ten times. CDR3 region: CASSLMWKGPDTQYF. CDR3 DNA: TGCGCCAGCAGCTTGATGTGGAAGGGGCCAGATACGCAGTATTTT. The V and J genes are TRBV5-1 and TRBJ2-3; perhaps TRBD1 as D (5 bases). The CDR3 runs 15 residues. Germline V gene data show CDR1 as SGHRS and CDR2 as YFSETQ. V was clipped by 1 base and J by 4 bases, with 13 bases between them.

Ten or more counts support this clonotype. An end of the junction does not agree with germline; a read error may underlie this. The chain has TRBV5-1 and TRBJ2-3; TRBD1 is a possible D gene (5 bases). Per germline, CDR1 SGHRS and CDR2 YFSETQ. CDR3 size: 14 residues. Here the CDR3 DNA reads TGCGCCAGCAGCACAGGACGGCGTCAAGATACCCAGTATTTT. Encoded protein: CASSTGRRQDTQYF. Complete variable domain (other parts from reference TRBV5-1 and TRBJ2-3): KAGVTQTPRYLIKTRGQQVTLSCSPISGHRSVSWYQQTPGQGLQFLFEYFSETQRNKGNFPGRFSGRQFSNSRSEMNVSTLELGDSALYLCASSTGRRQDTQYFGPGTRLTVL.

This clonotype was recorded many times. The rearrangement links TRBV5-4 to TRBJ2-3; D not certain. The V and J ends lost 4 bases and 0 bases respectively, with 21 bases between them. The CDR3 runs to 18 residues. CDR1 and CDR2 from the germline V gene are SGHNT and YYREEE (reference sequence). The CDR3 protein is CASSKSPLGGTSTDTQYF. Here the CDR3 DNA reads TGTGCCAGCAGCAAATCCCCTCTAGGCGGTACTAGCACAGATACGCAGTATTTT.

This clonotype showed up many times. The J gene is TRBJ2-1, the V gene TRBV20-1, with TRBD1 matching over 8 bases. After removal of 4 bases from V and 5 bases from J, the junction contained 10 bases not matched to a gene. CDR3 length equals 15 residues. Germline V gene data show CDR1 as DFQATT and CDR2 as SNEGSKA (reference sequence). CDR3 sequence (DNA): TGCAGTGCTACAAACGACAGGGGTCACAACAATGAGCAGTTCTTC. This encodes CSATNDRGHNNEQFF.

This clonotype was seen many times. The chain carries TRBV5-1 and TRBJ1-1; D is undetermined. The V and J ends lost 0 bases and 4 bases respectively, with 13 bases between them. Germline V CDR1 and CDR2: SGHRS, YFSETQ. The CDR3 is 15 amino acids. The CDR3 sequence: CASSLDGVGSTEAFF. The DNA for the CDR3 is TGCGCCAGCAGCTTGGATGGGGTGGGGAGCACTGAAGCTTTCTTT.

At least ten counts were recorded for this clonotype. V and J are TRBV12-3 or TRBV12-4 and TRBJ1-4, with D possibly matching TRBD1 (6 bases). The CDR3 is made up of 13 amino acids. The V end was cut by 6 bases, the J end by 10 bases, with 15 bases between. DNA for the CDR3: TGTGCCAGCAGCTACCACAGGGTGGGAAAACTGTTTTTT. Encoded protein: CASSYHRVGKLFF.

This clonotype was seen repeatedly, ten times or more. This chain links TRBV5-5 with TRBJ2-3; D gene uncertain. The CDR3 consists of 14 residues. Trimming removed 6 bases from V and 0 bases from J, with 11 bases in between. Germline V gene lookup returns CDR1 SGHKS and CDR2 YYEKEE (reference sequence). CDR3 sequence: CASTLGASTDTQYF. The DNA for the CDR3 is TGTGCCAGCACCCTAGGCGCTAGCACAGATACGCAGTATTTT.

This clonotype was seen ten or more times. V is TRBV9 and J is TRBJ2-1; D possibly corresponds to TRBD2 (7 bases). Germline CDR1 is SGDLS and CDR2 is YYNGEE. The CDR3 contains 15 residues. Trimming left V 0 bases short and J 5 bases short, with 12 bases between. This chain's CDR3 is CASSVVAGDNNEQFF. The CDR3 DNA follows: TGTGCCAGCAGCGTAGTGGCGGGGGACAACAATGAGCAGTTCTTC.

The rearrangement links TRBV5-1 to TRBJ2-2; TRBD1 might be the D (5 bases). There are 12 residues in the CDR3. V was clipped by 5 bases and J by 6 bases, with 8 bases between them. Per the germline V gene, CDR1 is SGHRS and CDR2 is YFSETQ. The CDR3 nucleotides are TGCGCCAGCAGTATGGGGCCCGGGGAGCTGTTTTTT. It translates to CASSMGPGELFF.

This clonotype was found many times. The V and J genes are TRBV20-1 and TRBJ2-2, with TRBD1 identical over 7 bases. Germline values: CDR1 DFQATT, CDR2 SNEGSKA (reference sequence). The CDR3 totals 14 residues. J lost 7 bases, V lost 5 bases, and 10 bases had no gene match. The CDR3 region is CSAGRQGYIGELFF. The DNA of the CDR3 is TGCAGTGCTGGAAGACAGGGATATATCGGGGAGCTGTTTTTT.

This clonotype came up many times. This CDR3 is CASSEGTGWEHQPQHF. Here the CDR3 DNA reads TGTGCCAGCAGTGAAGGGACAGGGTGGGAACATCAGCCCCAGCATTTT. The chain links TRBV2 to TRBJ1-5, with TRBD1 matching over 8 bases. CDR1 and CDR2 from the germline V gene are SNHLY and FYNNEI. J was trimmed by 5 bases and V by 1 base; bases with no gene match: 7. The CDR3 has 16 amino acids.

This clonotype occurred many times. This chain joins TRBV11-2 and TRBJ1-1; D gene uncertain. Looked up from germline, CDR1 is SGHAT and CDR2 is FQNNGV. The CDR3 extends over 13 amino acids. The ends were cut back, 6 bases at V and 0 bases at J, with 8 bases in the middle. Here the CDR3 reads CASSPTVNTEAFF. The CDR3 nucleotides are TGTGCCAGCAGTCCGACGGTGAACACTGAAGCTTTCTTT.

In this sample, this clonotype turned up many times. The chain couples TRBV20-1 to TRBJ2-1, with a possible D match to TRBD1 (6 bases). This CDR3 has 14 amino acids. V lost 0 bases and J lost 3, with 9 bases in between. In germline, CDR1 is DFQATT, CDR2 SNEGSKA (reference sequence). This CDR3 reads CSARDPGVYNEQFF. CDR3 coding DNA: TGCAGTGCTAGAGATCCAGGGGTCTACAATGAGCAGTTCTTC.

This clonotype has a count of ten or more. The gene calls are TRBV5-1 and TRBJ2-7; 7 bases are shared with TRBD1. Looked up from germline, CDR1 is SGHRS and CDR2 is YFSETQ. V was pared by 7 bases and J by 2 bases, with 6 bases of the junction left unmatched. The CDR3 extends over 13 amino acids. CDR3 residues: CASGGQPPYEQYF. In nucleotides, the CDR3 is TGCGCCAGCGGGGGACAGCCACCCTACGAGCAGTACTTC.

This clonotype was counted ten times or more. The chain employs TRBV27 and TRBJ2-1, with 12 bases matching TRBD2. The germline V gene encodes CDR1 MNHEY and CDR2 SMNVEV (reference sequence). The junction had 13 bases not matched to a gene; V was cut back by 7 bases and J by 9 bases. CDR3 length: 16 amino acids. The CDR3 here is CASTRLAGANEGEQFF. CDR3 nucleotides: TGTGCCAGCACCCGACTAGCGGGGGCCAATGAGGGTGAGCAGTTCTTC.

The chain is built from TRBV27 and TRBJ2-3; no reliable D call. Germline V gives CDR1 MNHEY, CDR2 SMNVEV (reference sequence). V lost 0 bases to trimming and J lost 0 bases, with 13 bases between them. The CDR3 is 17 residues long. DNA for the CDR3: TGTGCCAGCAGTTTATCGTCCTGGGCAAGGAGCACAGATACGCAGTATTTT. Residues: CASSLSSWARSTDTQYF.